The rows below give T cell receptor beta chains drawn from one sample of a study of blood T cell repertoires in COVID-19. Data came from immunoSEQ multiplex PCR; TCRdb stores just in-frame clones and leaves some out. There are 30,000 to 40,000 clones in the sample; about 82% occur only once, and more than 4% lies in the top ten. The material sequenced was peripheral blood. These receptor sequences come from a man in his forties or fifties with active COVID-19. Both conserved end residues are part of each CDR3. A D gene is named only where the DNA matches it firmly. A clone size is listed for some rows: how often the clone was seen (once, few, many), or a class if it is expanded.

>TRBD2|TRBJ2-1|-|TRBV9
TGTGCCAGCAGCGTAGTGGGGCGGGGGGAGTACAATGAGCAGTTCTTC
CASSVVGRGEYNEQFF
>-|TRBJ2-3|-|TRBV19
TGTGCCAGTAGTATCTTGTCTATTGGGCAGGCCGGGGCAGATACGCAGTATTTT
CASSILSIGQAGADTQYF
>TRBD2|TRBJ2-5|-|TRBV10-3
TGTGCCATCAGTGAGGTCACTAGCGGGGTTCAAGAGACCCAGTACTTC
CAISEVTSGVQETQYF
>-|TRBJ1-1|-|TRBV7-9
TGTGCCAGCAGGTTACAGGAGGTGTTGGGGACTGAAGCTTTCTTT
CASRLQEVLGTEAFF
>TRBD1|TRBJ1-4|-|TRBV3-1/TRBV3-2
TGTGCCAGCAGCCAACCTGGACAGGGGTTTGAGGAAAAACTGTTTTTT
CASSQPGQGFEEKLFF
>-|TRBJ2-1|once|TRBV6-2/TRBV6-3
TGTGCCAGCAGTTCCGTGACTGGCTACAATGAGCAGTTCTTC
CASSSVTGYNEQFF
>TRBD1|TRBJ1-5|-|TRBV28
TGTGCCAGCAGCCCCGGTAGAAGGGGGCGGAATCAGCCCCAGCATTTT
CASSPGRRGRNQPQHF
>TRBD1|TRBJ2-7|-|TRBV6-2/TRBV6-3
TGTGCCAGCAGTTACTCTCATCGGGACAGGGCCCATGTTGGGCAGTACTTC
CASSYSHRDRAHVGQYF
>-|TRBJ1-5|-|TRBV19
TGTGCCAGTAGTATCCCAACAGGGAACAATCAGCCCCAGCATTTT
CASSIPTGNNQPQHF
>-|TRBJ2-5|-|TRBV6-5
TGTGCCAGCAGCGATAGGGGGGAGACCCAGTACTTC
CASSDRGETQYF
>-|TRBJ1-1|few|TRBV5-1
TGCGCCAGCAGCTTGGGCGGCGGAGAGAACACTGAAGCTTTCTTT
CASSLGGGENTEAFF
>TRBD2|TRBJ2-3|-|TRBV9
TGTGCCAGCAGCCCCCAGGGGTCGCGGGGGGGCACAGATACGCAGTATTTT
CASSPQGSRGGTDTQYF
>TRBD1|TRBJ1-1|-|TRBV5-1
TGCGCCAGCAGCTGGGGGACAGGGATCGTGAACACTGAAGCTTTCTTT
CASSWGTGIVNTEAFF
>-|TRBJ1-2|-|TRBV7-9
TGTGCCAGCAGCTTAGGCGCAGGGTGGCATGGCTACACCTTC
CASSLGAGWHGYTF
>-|TRBJ2-7|-|TRBV5-6
TGTGCCAGCAGCTTGGGGGCTAGCCCGTCGGCGCAGTACTTC
CASSLGASPSAQYF
>TRBD1|TRBJ1-3|-|TRBV27
TGTGCCAGCAGTCTAGGACAGGATCGGAACACCATATATTTT
CASSLGQDRNTIYF
>-|TRBJ1-2|-|TRBV6-2/TRBV6-3
TGTGCCAGCAGCTCATTCAACAGCTATGGTACCTACACCTTC
CASSSFNSYGTYTF
>-|TRBJ1-5|-|TRBV7-2
TGTGCCAGCAGCCCAGGGCCCCATAGCAATCAGCCCCAGCATTTT
CASSPGPHSNQPQHF
>-|TRBJ2-3|-|TRBV5-8
TGTGCCAGCAGCTTCGGGCAGGGGACAGATACGCAGTATTTT
CASSFGQGTDTQYF
>-|TRBJ2-2|-|TRBV12-3/TRBV12-4
TGTGCCAGCAGTTCTACAGGGTCCGGGGAGCTGTTTTTT
CASSSTGSGELFF
>-|TRBJ1-2|once|TRBV4-3
TGCGCCAGCAGCCAAGGGAGGGGTAGTGGCTACACCTTC
CASSQGRGSGYTF
>TRBD1|TRBJ2-7|-|TRBV5-6
TGTGCCAGCAGCTTGGCCCACGGGACAGGACTCTACGAGCAGTACTTC
CASSLAHGTGLYEQYF
>-|TRBJ1-5|-|TRBV6-1
TGTGCCAGCAGTGAATGGCAGGCTAGCAATCAGCCCCAGCATTTT
CASSEWQASNQPQHF
>TRBD1|TRBJ2-5|-|TRBV10-2
TGCGCCAGCAGAGGGACAGCCATCAGGAATGGAGAGACCCAGTACTTC
CASRGTAIRNGETQYF
>TRBD2|TRBJ2-1|-|TRBV7-9
TGTGCCAGCAGCCGGACTAGCGGGGGCTACAATGAGCAGTTCTTC
CASSRTSGGYNEQFF
>-|TRBJ1-2|-|TRBV12-3/TRBV12-4
TGTGCCAGCAGTTCCAGGGTGGGCTACACCTTC
CASSSRVGYTF
>TRBD2|TRBJ2-3|-|TRBV7-9
TGTGCCAGCAATCGTTGGCTAGCGGGGGGGATCCGCACAGATACGCAGTATTTT
CASNRWLAGGIRTDTQYF
>TRBD1|TRBJ2-1|-|TRBV19
TGTGCCAGTAGTATAACTCCGGGACAGGAGCAGTTCTTC
CASSITPGQEQFF